This T cell receptor (beta chain) originates from a study of cytomegalovirus exposure and HLA in healthy donors. The study's findings and limits: In an earlier analysis, most TCR beta V segments were productive about 87% or about 30% of the time. The authors reported that TCR beta sequences could predict HLA-A and HLA-B alleles. These predictions were accurate for most subjects in the first cohort. Researchers reported from a later analysis that most CMV-associated TCR beta chains appeared HLA-restricted. Investigators reported 150 to 200 TCR beta chains as tied to cytomegalovirus.

The PCR made use of 60 Vbeta and 13 Jbeta primers. Libraries were prepared by immunoSEQ multiplex PCR; TCRdb keeps only in-frame clonotypes and omits some of them. The sample yields about 170,000 clones, roughly three quarters seen once. Regarding this clone: Its antigen is still unknown.

Source material: PBMCs. This sequence was found in a woman in her forties or fifties in good health and CMV-seropositive.

For the CDR3, the DNA is TGTGCCTGGAGTTGGAACACTCGGGGGGAAGAGCAGTACTTC. This translates into CAWSWNTRGEEQYF. The V gene is TRBV30, the J gene TRBJ2-7, with TRBD2 matching 7 bases. Germline V gene data show CDR1 as GTSNPN and CDR2 as SVGIG (reference sequence). The CDR3 totals 14 residues. J was trimmed by 7 bases and V by 2 bases; bases with no gene match: 11.